This is a list of T cell receptor beta chains from one sample in a study of T cell clusters in autoimmune cytopenias. TCRdb reanalyzed the multiplex PCR reads and collapses them to one entry per CDR3 protein, without DNA. The listing records under 7,000 distinct CDR3 sequences. The sample also formed part of further work on T cell repertoires in aging, cancer and after chemotherapy.

Sequenced material: peripheral blood. The receptors here all came from a human donor in good health. Both conserved end residues are part of each CDR3. Clone size appears in some rows only: once, few, many, or a class for an expanded clone.

CDR3	J	V	size
CASSPGQGSFSYNEQFF	TRBJ2-1	TRBV6-5	.
CSVGPRSGTQYF	TRBJ2-5	TRBV29-1	medium-sized
CASGGGALLNTGELFF	TRBJ2-2	TRBV5-1	.
CSVGLAGGSTDTQYF	TRBJ2-3	TRBV29-1	.
CASSLDYTSYNEQFF	TRBJ2-1	TRBV19	medium-sized
CASSLFNSPLHF	TRBJ1-6	TRBV6-1	.
CASSLEQHTEAFF	TRBJ1-1	TRBV27	.
CASSELSGGWETQYF	TRBJ2-5	TRBV6-1	medium-sized
CASISQGGRVTGELFF	TRBJ2-2	TRBV12-3/TRBV12-4	.
CASSPQTGSGEKLFF	TRBJ1-4	TRBV18	.
CASSLTGGRSYEQYF	TRBJ2-7	TRBV5-1	.
CASQPGQSYQETQYF	TRBJ2-5	TRBV18	.
CASSEGQGTTEKLFF	TRBJ1-4	TRBV6-1	medium-sized
CASSHRDGQETQYF	TRBJ2-5	TRBV7-9	.
CAIAFTGGPQSGYTF	TRBJ1-2	TRBV10-3	.
CASSSAGAYNEQFF	TRBJ2-1	TRBV11-2	.
CASRRLRDTKSLGAYNSPLHF	TRBJ1-6	TRBV7-6	.
CASSQDDRGETQYF	TRBJ2-5	TRBV4-1	.
CAWCTGGQETQYF	TRBJ2-5	TRBV30	.
CASSLDRDYTGELFF	TRBJ2-2	TRBV19	.
CSVLGGASGEQYF	TRBJ2-7	TRBV29-1	medium-sized
CASSLGEGLVAFF	TRBJ1-1	TRBV5-1	.
CASSPRGGETQYF	TRBJ2-5	TRBV5-4	medium-sized
CASSFTSGGAVFRYTF	TRBJ1-2	TRBV6-5	.
CASSMGWGLGFGEQYF	TRBJ2-7	TRBV19	medium-sized
CATSRGLAGGFIIEETQYF	TRBJ2-5	TRBV15	medium-sized
CASSPSSGRGLADNTGELFF	TRBJ2-2	TRBV12-3/TRBV12-4	.
CATSAGVNTVAFF	TRBJ1-1	TRBV15	.
CSVGQGVGVGELFF	TRBJ2-2	TRBV29-1	medium-sized
CASSLGGGPVNYGYTF	TRBJ1-2	TRBV5-5	.
CASSPPLRRDSELAKNIQYF	TRBJ2-4	TRBV7-2	.
CASSPRQGDNSPLHF	TRBJ1-6	TRBV18	.
CASSESGRVGGYTF	TRBJ1-2	TRBV6-1	medium-sized
CASSPNRDRGSPLHF	TRBJ1-6	TRBV18	.
CASSMAQGHTGELFF	TRBJ2-2	TRBV19	medium-sized
CSVETADSSYEQYFGPGTGELFF	TRBJ2-2	TRBV29-1	.
CAISSTSGGDTGELFF	TRBJ2-2	TRBV10-3	.
CASSPTGIDQPQHF	TRBJ1-5	TRBV12-3/TRBV12-4	.
CASSPQGTVDGYTF	TRBJ1-2	TRBV19	medium-sized
CSVVRAGADTGELFF	TRBJ2-2	TRBV29-1	large
CASSTTGSGTEAFF	TRBJ1-1	TRBV19	medium-sized
CSARPPQQGVETQYF	TRBJ2-5	TRBV20-1	.
CASSFGSGSMLDTQYF	TRBJ2-3	TRBV5-1	.
CASSLNGNSYEQYF	TRBJ2-7	TRBV5-4	.
CASTPEAGPYYGYTF	TRBJ1-2	TRBV5-4	.
CASSLGGIIYEQYF	TRBJ2-7	TRBV6-5	medium-sized
CASSPSGTGDPEAFF	TRBJ1-1	TRBV6-5	.
CASSFGTGETQYF	TRBJ2-5	TRBV18	.
CSVGTVNSWEQYF	TRBJ2-7	TRBV29-1	medium-sized
CASRTLARTEQSNQPQHF	TRBJ1-5	TRBV6-2/TRBV6-3	.
CASSYSVQGAGYTF	TRBJ1-2	TRBV6-6	medium-sized